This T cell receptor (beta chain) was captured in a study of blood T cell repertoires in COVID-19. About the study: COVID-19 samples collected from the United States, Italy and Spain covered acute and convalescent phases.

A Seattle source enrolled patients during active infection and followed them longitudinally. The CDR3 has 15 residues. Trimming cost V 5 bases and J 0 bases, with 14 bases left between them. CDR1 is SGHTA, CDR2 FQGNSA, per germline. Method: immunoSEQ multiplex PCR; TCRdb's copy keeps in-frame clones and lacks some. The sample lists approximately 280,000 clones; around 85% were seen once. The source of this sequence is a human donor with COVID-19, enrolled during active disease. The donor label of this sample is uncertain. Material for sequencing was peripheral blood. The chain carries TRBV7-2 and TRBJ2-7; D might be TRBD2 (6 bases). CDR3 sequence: CASSAPPGSSYEQYF. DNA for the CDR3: TGTGCCAGCAGCGCCCCCCCCGGGAGCTCCTACGAGCAGTACTTC. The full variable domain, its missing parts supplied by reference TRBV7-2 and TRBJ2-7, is GAGVSQSPSNKVTEKGKDVELRCDPISGHTALYWYRQSLGQGLEFLIYFQGNSAPDKSGLPSDRFSAERTGGSVSTLTIQRTQQEDSAVYLCASSAPPGSSYEQYFGPGTRLTVT.